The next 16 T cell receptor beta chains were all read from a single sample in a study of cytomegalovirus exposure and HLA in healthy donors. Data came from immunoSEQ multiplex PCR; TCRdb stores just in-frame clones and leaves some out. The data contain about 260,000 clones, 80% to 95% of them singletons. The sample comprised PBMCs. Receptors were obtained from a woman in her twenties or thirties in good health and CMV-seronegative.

DNA of the CDR3: TGTGCCAGCAGCTCCCGGATTGGGACCCAGTACTTC. Residues: CASSSRIGTQYF. The chain carries TRBV7-8 and TRBJ2-5; no firm D call. The length of the CDR3 is 12 residues. Germline lookup yields CDR1 SGHVS and CDR2 FQNEAQ. Trimming pared 4 bases from V and 7 bases from J, leaving 10 bases between.

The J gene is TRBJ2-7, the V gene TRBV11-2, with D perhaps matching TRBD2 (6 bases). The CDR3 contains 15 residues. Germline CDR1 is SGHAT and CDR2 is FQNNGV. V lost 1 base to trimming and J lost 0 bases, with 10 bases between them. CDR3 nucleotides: TGTGCCAGCAGCTTAGCGGCGGGGAGCTCCTACGAGCAGTACTTC. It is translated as CASSLAAGSSYEQYF.

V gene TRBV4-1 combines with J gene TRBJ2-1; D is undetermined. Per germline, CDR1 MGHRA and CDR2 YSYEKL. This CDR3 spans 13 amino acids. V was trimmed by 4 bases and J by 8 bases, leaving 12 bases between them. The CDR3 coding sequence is TGCGCCAGCAGCCCTGGGGATGGGGATGAGCAGTTCTTC. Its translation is CASSPGDGDEQFF.

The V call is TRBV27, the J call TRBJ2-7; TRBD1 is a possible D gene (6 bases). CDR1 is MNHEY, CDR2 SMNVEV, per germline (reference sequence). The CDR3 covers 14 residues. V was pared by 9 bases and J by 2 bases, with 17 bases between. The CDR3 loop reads CASRQGGSAYEQYF. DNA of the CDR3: TGTGCCAGTCGACAAGGGGGATCGGCCTACGAGCAGTACTTC.

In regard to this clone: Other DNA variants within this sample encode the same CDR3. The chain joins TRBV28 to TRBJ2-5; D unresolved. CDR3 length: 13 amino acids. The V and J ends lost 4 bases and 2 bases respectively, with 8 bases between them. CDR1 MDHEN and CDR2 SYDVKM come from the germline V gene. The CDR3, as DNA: TGTGCCAGCAGTTCCCGGTCGCAAGAGACCCAGTACTTC. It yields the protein CASSSRSQETQYF.

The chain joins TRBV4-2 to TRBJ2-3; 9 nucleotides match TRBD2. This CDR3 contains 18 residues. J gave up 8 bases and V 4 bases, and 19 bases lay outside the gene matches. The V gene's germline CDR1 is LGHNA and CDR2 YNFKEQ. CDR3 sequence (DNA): TGTGCCAGCAGCCGCGGCGAATCAGGGGCGGGAGGGCCAGGTACGCAGTATTTT. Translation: CASSRGESGAGGPGTQYF.

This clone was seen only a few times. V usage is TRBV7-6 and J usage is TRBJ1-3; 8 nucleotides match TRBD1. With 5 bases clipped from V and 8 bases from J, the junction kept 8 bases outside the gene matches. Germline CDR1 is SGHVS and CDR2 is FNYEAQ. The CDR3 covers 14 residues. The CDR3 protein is CASSRGTGWDTIYF. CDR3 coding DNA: TGTGCCAGCAGCAGAGGGACAGGCTGGGACACCATATATTTT.

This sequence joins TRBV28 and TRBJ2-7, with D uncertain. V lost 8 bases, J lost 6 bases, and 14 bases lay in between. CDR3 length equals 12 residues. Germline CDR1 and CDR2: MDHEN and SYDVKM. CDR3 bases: TGTGCCAGCGGGTTGTCCTTAGGCGAGCAGTACTTC. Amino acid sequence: CASGLSLGEQYF.

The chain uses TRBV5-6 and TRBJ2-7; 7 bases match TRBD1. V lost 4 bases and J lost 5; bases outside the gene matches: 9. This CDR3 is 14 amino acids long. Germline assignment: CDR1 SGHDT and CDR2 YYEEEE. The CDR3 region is CASSPVRGLNEQYF. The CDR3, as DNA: TGTGCCAGCAGCCCGGTGAGGGGGCTTAACGAGCAGTACTTC.

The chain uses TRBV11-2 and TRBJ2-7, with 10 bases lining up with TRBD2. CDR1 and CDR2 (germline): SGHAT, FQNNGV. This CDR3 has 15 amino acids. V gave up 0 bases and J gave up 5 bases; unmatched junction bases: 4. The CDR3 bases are TGTGCCAGCAGCTTAGAACTAGCGGGAATCAACGAGCAGTACTTC. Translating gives CASSLELAGINEQYF.

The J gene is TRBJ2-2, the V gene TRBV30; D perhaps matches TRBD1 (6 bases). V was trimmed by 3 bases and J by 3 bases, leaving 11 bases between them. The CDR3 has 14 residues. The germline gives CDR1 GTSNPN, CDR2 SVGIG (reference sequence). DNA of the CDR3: TGTGCCTGGAGGTTCGAGGGGGACACCGGGGAGCTGTTTTTT. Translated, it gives CAWRFEGDTGELFF.

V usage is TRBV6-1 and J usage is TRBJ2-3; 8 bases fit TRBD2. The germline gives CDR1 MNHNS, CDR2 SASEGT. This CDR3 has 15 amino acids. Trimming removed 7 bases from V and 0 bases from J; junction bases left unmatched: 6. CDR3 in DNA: TGTGCCAGCACCGTAGCGGGACCCAGCACAGATACGCAGTATTTT. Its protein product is CASTVAGPSTDTQYF.

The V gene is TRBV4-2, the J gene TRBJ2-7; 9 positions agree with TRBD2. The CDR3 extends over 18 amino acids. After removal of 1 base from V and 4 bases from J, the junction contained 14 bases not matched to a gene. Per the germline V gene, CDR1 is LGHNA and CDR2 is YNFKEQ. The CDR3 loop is CASSQGEVPGTSRYEQYF. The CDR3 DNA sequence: TGTGCCAGCAGCCAAGGTGAGGTTCCCGGGACTAGCAGGTACGAGCAGTACTTC.

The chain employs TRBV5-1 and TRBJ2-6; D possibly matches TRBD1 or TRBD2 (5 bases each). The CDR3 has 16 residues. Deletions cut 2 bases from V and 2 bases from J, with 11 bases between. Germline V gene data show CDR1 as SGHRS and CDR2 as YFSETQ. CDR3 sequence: CASSLARGAGANVLTF. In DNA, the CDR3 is TGCGCCAGCAGCTTAGCGCGAGGGGCTGGGGCCAACGTCCTGACTTTC.

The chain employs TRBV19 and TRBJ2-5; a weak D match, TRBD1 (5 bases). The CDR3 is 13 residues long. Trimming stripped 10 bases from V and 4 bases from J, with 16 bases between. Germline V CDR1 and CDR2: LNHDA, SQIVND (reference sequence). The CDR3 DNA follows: TGTGCCACCTCCCTAGGGGTTGGAGAGACCCAGTACTTC. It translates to CATSLGVGETQYF.

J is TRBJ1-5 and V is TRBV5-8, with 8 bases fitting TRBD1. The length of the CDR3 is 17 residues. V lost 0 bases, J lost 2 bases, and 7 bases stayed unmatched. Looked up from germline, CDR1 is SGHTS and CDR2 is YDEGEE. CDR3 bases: TGTGCCAGCAGCTTGGAGGACAGGGCGGGGGGCAATCAGCCCCAGCATTTT. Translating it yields CASSLEDRAGGNQPQHF. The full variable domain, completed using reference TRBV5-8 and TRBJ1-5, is EAGVTQSPTHLIKTRGQQATLRCSPISGHTSVYWYQQALGLGLQFLLWYDEGEERNRGNFPPRFSGRQFPNYSSELNVNALELEDSALYLCASSLEDRAGGNQPQHFGDGTRLSIL.